Listed below are T cell receptor beta chains from one sample, sequenced in a study of shared clonotypes between healthy human individuals. Clones were read by immunoSEQ multiplex PCR, and TCRdb kept only the in-frame ones, dropping some. The data contain about 1 million clones, approximately 76% of them seen just once; the ten biggest clones take up 1.4%. Specimen: memory CD4+ T cells sorted from blood. The receptors stem from a man aged 18 to 30 in good health. Each CDR3 is given with its conserved first and last residue. The D gene is left open where the match is weak. Part of the rows lack a size; the others show once, few, many or a class for expanded clones.

CDR3nt,CDR3aa,d_gene,abundance,v_gene,j_gene
TGTGCCAGCAGTCTACTTCGACAGGGGGGGGACGAGCAGTACTTC,CASSLLRQGGDEQYF,TRBD1,.,TRBV6-1,TRBJ2-7
TGTGCCAGCTTTACAGGGATCGGCGAGCAGTACTTC,CASFTGIGEQYF,.,.,TRBV18,TRBJ2-7
TGTGCCGGAAGGCAGGGGAGTTTCTCTGGGGCCAACGTCCTGACTTTC,CAGRQGSFSGANVLTF,.,.,TRBV2,TRBJ2-6
TGTGCCAGTAGGCTCACAGGACCCAATCAGCCCCAGCATTTT,CASRLTGPNQPQHF,.,few,TRBV19,TRBJ1-5
TGTGCCAGTAGCCTTCCCAAGGGATCACCCCTCCACTTT,CASSLPKGSPLHF,.,few,TRBV19,TRBJ1-6
TGTGCCATCAGTGAGTCTGAGGCCCCCAATCAGCCCCAGCATTTT,CAISESEAPNQPQHF,.,once,TRBV10-3,TRBJ1-5
TGTGCCAGTATCCCTTCTCTGGGGTCGAACACTGAAGCTTTCTTT,CASIPSLGSNTEAFF,.,.,TRBV19,TRBJ1-1
TGTGCCAGCAGTTTACGGAGGGGGCGAACTTATAATTCACCCCTCCACTTT,CASSLRRGRTYNSPLHF,TRBD1,once,TRBV27,TRBJ1-6
TGTGCCAGCAGCTCCTCGACAGGGAGAATGGCTGAAGCTTTCTTT,CASSSSTGRMAEAFF,TRBD1,.,TRBV5-6,TRBJ1-1
TGTGCCAGCAGCGAGCCAGGTCTTTCTGGGGCCAACGTCCTGACTTTC,CASSEPGLSGANVLTF,.,.,TRBV28,TRBJ2-6